Sequencing of this T cell receptor (beta chain) was carried out in a study of cytomegalovirus exposure and HLA in healthy donors. PCR amplification relied on 60 Vbeta primers (plus 13 Jbeta primers). The repertoire was sequenced with immunoSEQ multiplex PCR; TCRdb's copy has only in-frame clones and lacks some. The sample includes about 85,000 clones, around four fifths seen only once; the top ten take roughly 1.9%. On this clone: Its antigen is still unknown.

Study-level points and caveats: When a later analysis was performed, an Asian-associated ancestry cluster reportedly had fewer N-insertions than the approximately 600-donor mean. Most TCR sequences showed up rarely, but some public TCRs showed up in many donors.

Looked up from germline, CDR1 is SGHVS and CDR2 is FQNEAQ. CDR3 length: 15 amino acids. V shed 5 bases, J shed 6 bases, and the junction held 5 bases outside the gene matches. Sequencing input: PBMCs. The TCR was taken from a boy under 18 in good health and CMV-seronegative. The J gene is TRBJ2-2, the V gene TRBV7-8; TRBD2 agrees at 11 bases. CDR3 nucleotides: TGTGCCAGCAGCCAACAGGGACTAGCGGCCGGGGAGCTGTTTTTT. Its translation is CASSQQGLAAGELFF.